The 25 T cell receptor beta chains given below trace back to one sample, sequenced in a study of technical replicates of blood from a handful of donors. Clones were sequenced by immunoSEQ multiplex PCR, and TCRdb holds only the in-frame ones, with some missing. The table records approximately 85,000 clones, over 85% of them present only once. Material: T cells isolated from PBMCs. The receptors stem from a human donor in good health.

The chain's CDR3 is CASSPRSAGEAFF. CDR3 DNA sequence: TGCGCCAGCAGCCCACGGAGTGCGGGTGAAGCTTTCTTT. This chain connects TRBV10-1 to TRBJ1-1; D ambiguous. V was trimmed by 6 bases and J by 7 bases, leaving 15 bases between them. The germline V gene has CDR1 WNHNN and CDR2 SYGVQD (reference sequence). The CDR3 contains 13 residues.

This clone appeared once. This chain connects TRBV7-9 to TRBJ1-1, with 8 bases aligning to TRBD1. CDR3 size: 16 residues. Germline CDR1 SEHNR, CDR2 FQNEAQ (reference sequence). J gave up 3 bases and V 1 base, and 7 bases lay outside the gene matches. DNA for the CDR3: TGTGCCAGCAGCTTAGGCACAGGGGGTTATGACACTGAAGCTTTCTTT. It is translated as CASSLGTGGYDTEAFF.

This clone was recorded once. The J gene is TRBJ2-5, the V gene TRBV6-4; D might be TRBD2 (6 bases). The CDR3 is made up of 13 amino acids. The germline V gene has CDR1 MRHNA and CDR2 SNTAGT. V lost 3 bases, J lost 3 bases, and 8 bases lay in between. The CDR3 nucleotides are TGTGCCAGCAGTGAGACTAGGAAAGAGACCCAGTACTTC. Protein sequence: CASSETRKETQYF.

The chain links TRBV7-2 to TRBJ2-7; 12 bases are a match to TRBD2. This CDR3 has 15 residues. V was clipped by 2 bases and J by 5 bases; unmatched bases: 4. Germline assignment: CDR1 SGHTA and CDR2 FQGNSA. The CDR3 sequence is CASSLTSGGSHEQYF. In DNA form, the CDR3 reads TGTGCCAGCAGCTTAACTAGCGGGGGGTCTCACGAGCAGTACTTC. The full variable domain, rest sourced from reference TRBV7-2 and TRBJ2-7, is GAGVSQSPSNKVTEKGKDVELRCDPISGHTALYWYRQSLGQGLEFLIYFQGNSAPDKSGLPSDRFSAERTGGSVSTLTIQRTQQEDSAVYLCASSLTSGGSHEQYFGPGTRLTVT.

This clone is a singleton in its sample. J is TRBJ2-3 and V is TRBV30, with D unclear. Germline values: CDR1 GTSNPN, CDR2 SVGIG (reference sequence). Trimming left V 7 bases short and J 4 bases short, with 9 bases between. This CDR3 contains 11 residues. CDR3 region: CASSGADTQYF. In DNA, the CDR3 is TGTGCCTCTTCAGGCGCAGATACGCAGTATTTT.

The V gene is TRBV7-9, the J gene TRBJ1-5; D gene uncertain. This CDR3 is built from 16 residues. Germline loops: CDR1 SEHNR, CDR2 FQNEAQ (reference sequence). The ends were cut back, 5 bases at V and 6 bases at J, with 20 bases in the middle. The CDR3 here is CASSPGGPKVSQPQHF. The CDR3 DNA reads TGTGCCAGCAGCCCCGGAGGACCGAAAGTTAGTCAGCCCCAGCATTTT.

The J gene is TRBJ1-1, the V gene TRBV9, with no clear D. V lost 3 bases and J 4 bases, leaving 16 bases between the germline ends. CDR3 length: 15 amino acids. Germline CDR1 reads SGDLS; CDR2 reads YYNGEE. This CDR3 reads CASSGSKRVGTEAFF. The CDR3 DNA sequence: TGTGCCAGCAGCGGTAGTAAGAGGGTTGGCACTGAAGCTTTCTTT.

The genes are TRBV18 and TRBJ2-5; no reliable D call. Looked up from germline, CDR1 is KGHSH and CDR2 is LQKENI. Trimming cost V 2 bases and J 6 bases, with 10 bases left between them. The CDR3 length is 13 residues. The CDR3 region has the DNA TGTGCCAGCTCACCAAGCCAAGCCCAGACCCAGTACTTC. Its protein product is CASSPSQAQTQYF. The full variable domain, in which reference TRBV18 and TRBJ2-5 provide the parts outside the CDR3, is NAGVMQNPRHLVRRRGQEARLRCSPMKGHSHVYWYRQLPEEGLKFMVYLQKENIIDESGMPKERFSAEFPKEGPSILRIQQVVRGDSAAYFCASSPSQAQTQYFGPGTRLLVL.

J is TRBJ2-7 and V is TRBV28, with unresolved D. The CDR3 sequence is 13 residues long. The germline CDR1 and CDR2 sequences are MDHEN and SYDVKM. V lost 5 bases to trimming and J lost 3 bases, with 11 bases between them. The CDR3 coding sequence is TGTGCCAGCAGTCCCGGAGTGCTCTACGAGCAGTACTTC. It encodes CASSPGVLYEQYF.

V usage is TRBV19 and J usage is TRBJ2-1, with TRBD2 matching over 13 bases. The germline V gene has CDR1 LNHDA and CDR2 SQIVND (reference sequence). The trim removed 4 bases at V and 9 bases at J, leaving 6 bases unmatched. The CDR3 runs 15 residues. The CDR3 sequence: CASSTQTSGGSEQFF. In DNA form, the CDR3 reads TGTGCCAGTAGTACCCAGACTAGCGGGGGGTCTGAGCAGTTCTTC.

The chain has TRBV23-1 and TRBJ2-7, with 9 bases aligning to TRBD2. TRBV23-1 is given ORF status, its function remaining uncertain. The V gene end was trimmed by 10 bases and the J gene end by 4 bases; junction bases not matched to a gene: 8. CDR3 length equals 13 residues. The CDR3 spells CATREGHIYEQYF. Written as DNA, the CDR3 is TGCGCCACGCGGGAGGGCCACATTTACGAGCAGTACTTC.

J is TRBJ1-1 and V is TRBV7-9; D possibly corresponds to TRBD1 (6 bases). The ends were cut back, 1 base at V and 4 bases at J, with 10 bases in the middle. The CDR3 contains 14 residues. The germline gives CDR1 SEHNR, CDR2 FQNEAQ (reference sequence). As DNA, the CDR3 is TGTGCCAGCAGCTTAGTTCAGGGGACCACTGAAGCTTTCTTT. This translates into CASSLVQGTTEAFF.

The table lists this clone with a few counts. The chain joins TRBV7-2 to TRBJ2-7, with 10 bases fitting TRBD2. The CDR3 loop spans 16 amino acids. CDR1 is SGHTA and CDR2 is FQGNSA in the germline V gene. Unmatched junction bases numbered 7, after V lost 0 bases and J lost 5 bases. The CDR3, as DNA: TGTGCCAGCAGCTTAGCGCCGGGACTAGCGATTGACGAGCAGTACTTC. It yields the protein CASSLAPGLAIDEQYF. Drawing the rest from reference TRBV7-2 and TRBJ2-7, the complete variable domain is GAGVSQSPSNKVTEKGKDVELRCDPISGHTALYWYRQSLGQGLEFLIYFQGNSAPDKSGLPSDRFSAERTGGSVSTLTIQRTQQEDSAVYLCASSLAPGLAIDEQYFGPGTRLTVT.

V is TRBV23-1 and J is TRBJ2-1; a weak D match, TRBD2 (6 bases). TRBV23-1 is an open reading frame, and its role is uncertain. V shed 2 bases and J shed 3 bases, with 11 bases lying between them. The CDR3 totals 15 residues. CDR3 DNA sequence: TGCGCCAGCAGTCAAGGCATTAGCGGCTACAATGAGCAGTTCTTC. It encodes CASSQGISGYNEQFF.

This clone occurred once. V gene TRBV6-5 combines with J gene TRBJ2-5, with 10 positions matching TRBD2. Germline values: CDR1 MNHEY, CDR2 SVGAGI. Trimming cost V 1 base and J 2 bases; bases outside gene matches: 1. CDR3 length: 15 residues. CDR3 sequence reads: CASSYWTSGQETQYF. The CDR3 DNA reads TGTGCCAGCAGTTACTGGACTAGCGGACAAGAGACCCAGTACTTC.

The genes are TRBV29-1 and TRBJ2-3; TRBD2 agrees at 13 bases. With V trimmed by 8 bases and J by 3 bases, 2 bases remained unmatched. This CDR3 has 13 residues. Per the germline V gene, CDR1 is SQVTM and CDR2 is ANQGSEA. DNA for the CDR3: TGCAGCCTGACTAGCGGGAGGACAGATACGCAGTATTTT. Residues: CSLTSGRTDTQYF.

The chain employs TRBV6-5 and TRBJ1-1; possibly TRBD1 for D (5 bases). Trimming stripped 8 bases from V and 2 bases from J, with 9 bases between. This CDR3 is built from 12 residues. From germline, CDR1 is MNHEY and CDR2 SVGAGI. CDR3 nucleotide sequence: TGTGCCAGCGGGGGGGTTAACACTGAAGCTTTCTTT. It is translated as CASGGVNTEAFF.

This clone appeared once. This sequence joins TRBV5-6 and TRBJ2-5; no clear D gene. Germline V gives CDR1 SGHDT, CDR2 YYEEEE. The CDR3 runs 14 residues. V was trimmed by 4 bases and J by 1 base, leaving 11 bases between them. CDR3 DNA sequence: TGTGCCAGCAGCCCCAACCGGGTCCAAGAGACCCAGTACTTC. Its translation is CASSPNRVQETQYF.

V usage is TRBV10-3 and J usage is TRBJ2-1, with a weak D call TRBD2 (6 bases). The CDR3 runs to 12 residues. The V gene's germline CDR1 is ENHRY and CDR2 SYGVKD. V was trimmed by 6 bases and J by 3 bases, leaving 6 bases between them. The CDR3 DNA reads TGTGCCATCAGCGGGAGCTACAATGAGCAGTTCTTC. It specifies CAISGSYNEQFF.

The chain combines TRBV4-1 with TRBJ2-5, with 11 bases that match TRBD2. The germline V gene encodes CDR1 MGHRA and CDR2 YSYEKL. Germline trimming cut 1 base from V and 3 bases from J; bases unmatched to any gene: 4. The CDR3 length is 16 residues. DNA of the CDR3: TGCGCCAGCAGCCAAGCACTAGCGGGGGTCAAAGAGACCCAGTACTTC. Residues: CASSQALAGVKETQYF.

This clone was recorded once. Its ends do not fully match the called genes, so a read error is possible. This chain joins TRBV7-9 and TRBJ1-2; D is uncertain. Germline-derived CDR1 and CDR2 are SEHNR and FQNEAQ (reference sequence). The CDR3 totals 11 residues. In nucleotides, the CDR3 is TGTGCCAGCAGCCCCATTGCCGGGGTCTTCTTC. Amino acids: CASSPIAGVFF.

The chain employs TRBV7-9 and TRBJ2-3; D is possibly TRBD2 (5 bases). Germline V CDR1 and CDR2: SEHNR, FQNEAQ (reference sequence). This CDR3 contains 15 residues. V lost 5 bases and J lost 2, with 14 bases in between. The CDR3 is CASSQAASNTDTQYF. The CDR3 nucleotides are TGTGCCAGCAGCCAAGCGGCTTCTAACACAGATACGCAGTATTTT.

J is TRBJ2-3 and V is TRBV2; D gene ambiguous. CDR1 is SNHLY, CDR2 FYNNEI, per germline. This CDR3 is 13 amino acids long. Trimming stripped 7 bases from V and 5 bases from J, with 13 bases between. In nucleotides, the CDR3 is TGTGCCAGCACCCCCTTTAGAGAAGATACGCAGTATTTT. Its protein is CASTPFREDTQYF.

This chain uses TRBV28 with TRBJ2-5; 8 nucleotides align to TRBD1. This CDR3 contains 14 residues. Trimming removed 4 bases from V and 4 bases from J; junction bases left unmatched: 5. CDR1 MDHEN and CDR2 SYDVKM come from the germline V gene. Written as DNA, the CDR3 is TGTGCCAGCAGTTCCCGGACAGGGAGAGAGACCCAGTACTTC. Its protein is CASSSRTGRETQYF.

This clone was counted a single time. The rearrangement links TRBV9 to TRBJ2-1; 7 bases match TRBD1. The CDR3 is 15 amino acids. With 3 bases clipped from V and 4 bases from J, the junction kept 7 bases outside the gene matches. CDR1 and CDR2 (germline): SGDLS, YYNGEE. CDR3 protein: CASSGTGQLYNEQFF. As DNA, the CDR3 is TGTGCCAGCAGCGGAACGGGACAGCTATACAATGAGCAGTTCTTC.